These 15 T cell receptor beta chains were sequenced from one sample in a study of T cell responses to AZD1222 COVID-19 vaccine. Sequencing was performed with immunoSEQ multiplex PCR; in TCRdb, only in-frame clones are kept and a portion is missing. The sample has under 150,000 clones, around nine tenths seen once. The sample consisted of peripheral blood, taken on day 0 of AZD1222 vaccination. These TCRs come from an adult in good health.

The CDR3 spells CASSTPGLGGEQFF. In nucleotides, the CDR3 is TGTGCCAGTAGTACCCCGGGACTTGGAGGAGAGCAGTTCTTC. The chain has TRBV19 and TRBJ2-1, with D perhaps TRBD2 (6 bases). With 4 bases removed from V and 10 bases from J, the gap between germline ends came to 17 bases. This CDR3 region has 14 residues. Germline CDR1 and CDR2: LNHDA and SQIVND (reference sequence).

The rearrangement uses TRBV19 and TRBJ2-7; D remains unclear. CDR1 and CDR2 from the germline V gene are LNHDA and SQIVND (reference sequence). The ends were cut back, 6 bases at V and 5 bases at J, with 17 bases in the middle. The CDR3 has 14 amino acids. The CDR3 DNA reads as TGTGCCAGTAGCCCATTTGGACGGGCGAACGAGCAGTACTTC. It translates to CASSPFGRANEQYF.

CDR3 sequence reads: CASSATQGYEQYF. The DNA of the CDR3 is TGTGCCAGCTCTGCAACACAGGGATACGAGCAGTACTTC. The J gene is TRBJ2-7, the V gene TRBV18; D possibly corresponds to TRBD1 (6 bases). CDR3 length equals 13 residues. The V gene's germline CDR1 is KGHSH and CDR2 LQKENI. Trimming removed 6 bases at V and 4 bases at J, with 13 bases between.

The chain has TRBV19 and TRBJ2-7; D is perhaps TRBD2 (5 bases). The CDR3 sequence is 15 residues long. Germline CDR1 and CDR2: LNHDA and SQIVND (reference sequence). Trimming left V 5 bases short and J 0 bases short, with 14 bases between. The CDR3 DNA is TGTGCCAGTAGTCTGGGGTCCGGGGTCTCCTACGAGCAGTACTTC. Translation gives CASSLGSGVSYEQYF.

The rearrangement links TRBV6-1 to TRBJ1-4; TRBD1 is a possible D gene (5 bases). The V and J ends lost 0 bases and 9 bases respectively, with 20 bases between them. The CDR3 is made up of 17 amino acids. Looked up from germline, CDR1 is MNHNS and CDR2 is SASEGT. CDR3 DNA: TGTGCCAGCAGTGAAGCGTGGGGGGGAGGGCTGTTCCAAAAACTGTTTTTT. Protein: CASSEAWGGGLFQKLFF.

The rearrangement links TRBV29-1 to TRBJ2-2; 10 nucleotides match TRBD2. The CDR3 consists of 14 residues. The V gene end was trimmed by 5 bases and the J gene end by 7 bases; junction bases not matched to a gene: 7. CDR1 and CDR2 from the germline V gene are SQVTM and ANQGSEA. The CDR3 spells CSVLNRTSGGELFF. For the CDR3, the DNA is TGCAGCGTTCTCAATAGGACTAGCGGCGGGGAGCTGTTTTTT.

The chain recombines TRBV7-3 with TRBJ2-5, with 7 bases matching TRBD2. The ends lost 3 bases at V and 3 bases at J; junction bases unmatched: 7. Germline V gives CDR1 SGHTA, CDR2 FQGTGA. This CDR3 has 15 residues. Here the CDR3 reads CASSLGGAGEETQYF. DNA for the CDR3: TGTGCCAGCAGCTTGGGCGGGGCGGGAGAAGAGACCCAGTACTTC.

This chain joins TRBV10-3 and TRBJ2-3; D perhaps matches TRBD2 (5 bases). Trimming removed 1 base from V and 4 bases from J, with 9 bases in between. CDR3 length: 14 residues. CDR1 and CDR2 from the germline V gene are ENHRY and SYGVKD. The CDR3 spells CAISEWESSDTQYF. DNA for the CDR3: TGTGCCATCAGTGAGTGGGAGTCCTCAGATACGCAGTATTTT.

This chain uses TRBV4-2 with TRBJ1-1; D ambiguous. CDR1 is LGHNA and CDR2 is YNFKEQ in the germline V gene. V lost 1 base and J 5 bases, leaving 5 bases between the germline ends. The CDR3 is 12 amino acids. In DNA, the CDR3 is TGTGCCAGCAGCCAAGTCGATACTGAAGCTTTCTTT. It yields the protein CASSQVDTEAFF.

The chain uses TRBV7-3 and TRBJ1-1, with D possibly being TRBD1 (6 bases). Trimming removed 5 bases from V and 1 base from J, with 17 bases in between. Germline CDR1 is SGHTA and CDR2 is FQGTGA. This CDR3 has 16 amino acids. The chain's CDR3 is CASSPRMGGANTEAFF. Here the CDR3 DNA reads TGTGCCAGCAGCCCCCGAATGGGGGGGGCGAACACTGAAGCTTTCTTT.

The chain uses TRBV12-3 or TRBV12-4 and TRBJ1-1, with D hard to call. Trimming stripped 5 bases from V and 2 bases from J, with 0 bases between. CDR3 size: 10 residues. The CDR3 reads CASSNTEAFF. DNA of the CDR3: TGTGCCAGCAGTAACACTGAAGCTTTCTTT.

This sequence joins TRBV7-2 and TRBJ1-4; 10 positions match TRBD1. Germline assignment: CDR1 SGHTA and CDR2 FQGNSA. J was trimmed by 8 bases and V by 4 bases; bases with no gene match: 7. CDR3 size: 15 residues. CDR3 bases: TGTGCCAGCAGCTCATTTGGGACAGGGGAAGAAAAACTGTTTTTT. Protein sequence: CASSSFGTGEEKLFF.

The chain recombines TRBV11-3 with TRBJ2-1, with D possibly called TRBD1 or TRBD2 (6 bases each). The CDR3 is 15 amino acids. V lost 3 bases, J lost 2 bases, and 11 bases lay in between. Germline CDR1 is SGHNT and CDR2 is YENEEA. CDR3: CASSFGGDTYNEQFF. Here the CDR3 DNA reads TGTGCCAGCAGCTTCGGGGGCGATACCTACAATGAGCAGTTCTTC.

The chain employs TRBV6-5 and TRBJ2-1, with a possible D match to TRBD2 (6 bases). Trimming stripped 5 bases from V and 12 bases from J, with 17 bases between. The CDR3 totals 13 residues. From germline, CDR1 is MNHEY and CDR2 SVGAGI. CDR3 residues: CASSPGRPEGQFF. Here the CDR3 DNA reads TGTGCCAGCAGTCCGGGACGGCCGGAGGGGCAGTTCTTC.

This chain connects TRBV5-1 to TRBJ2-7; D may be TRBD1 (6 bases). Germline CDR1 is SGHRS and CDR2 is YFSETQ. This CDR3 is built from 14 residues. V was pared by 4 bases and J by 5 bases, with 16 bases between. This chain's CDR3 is CASSPTGFRHEQYF. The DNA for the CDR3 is TGCGCCAGCAGCCCCACAGGGTTTCGACACGAGCAGTACTTC.